This T cell receptor (beta chain) was recovered during a study of CD8 T cells in ankylosing spondylitis. Findings and limits, study-wide: A motif of under ten highly homologous TCR beta variants was seen as apparently characteristic of ankylosing spondylitis blood. As reported, disease-linked clones showed significant enrichment in matched ankylosing spondylitis synovial fluid.

V lost 5 bases, J lost 4 bases, and 9 bases lay in between. From germline, CDR1 is SGHTA and CDR2 FQGNSA. The CDR3 covers 12 residues. This clonotype was recorded at least ten times. Its antigen is unidentified. Libraries of TCR beta came from quantitative 5'-RACE with molecular barcodes. TCRdb re-called the 5' RACE reads through MiXCR, storing one row per CDR3 protein. This sample carries about 700,000 distinct CDR3 sequences, around 20% of them seen once, and the ten largest clones take around a fifth. Sequencing was carried out using blood, either unsorted or a sorted T cell fraction (not recorded which). The chain has TRBV7-2 and TRBJ2-7; D is unclear. The TCR was taken from a male donor with ankylosing spondylitis. CDR3 bases: TGTGCCAGCAGCACCAGCGCTTACGAGCAGTACTTC. Translated: CASSTSAYEQYF.